These T cell receptor beta chains were read from a single sample in a study of neurological immune-mediated disorders. TCRdb re-analysed the 5' RACE reads in MiXCR, keeping a single row per CDR3 protein. The sample gives roughly 80,000 distinct CDR3 sequences, around a tenth of which show up once; around 2% is in the top ten. The sample was PBMCs. The receptors originated from a man between 35 and 55 years old in good health. Both conserved end residues are part of each CDR3. D genes are given only for firm matches. Part of the rows lack a size; the others show once, few, many or a class for expanded clones.

>TRBJ2-1|TRBV5-6|many|TRBD1
CASSPDRTGPYNEQFF
TGTGCCAGCAGCCCGGACAGGACCGGGCCCTACAATGAGCAGTTCTTC
>TRBJ2-7|TRBV20-1|many|.
CSAGARGGSGEQYF
TGCAGTGCTGGGGCCAGGGGGGGCAGTGGCGAGCAGTACTTC
>TRBJ2-5|TRBV5-5|many|TRBD1
CASSSGQGVLETQYF
TGTGCCAGCAGCTCGGGACAGGGGGTTTTAGAGACCCAGTACTTC
>TRBJ1-3|TRBV7-6|many|TRBD1
CASSLNRGGNTIYF
TGTGCCAGCAGCTTAAACAGGGGTGGAAACACCATATATTTT
>TRBJ1-1|TRBV7-9|.|.
CASSLVADTEAFF
TGTGCCAGCAGCTTAGTTGCAGACACTGAAGCTTTCTTT
>TRBJ2-1|TRBV11-2|many|.
CASSEDARGSYNEQFF
TGTGCCAGCAGCGAGGACGCCCGGGGGTCCTACAATGAGCAGTTCTTC
>TRBJ2-7|TRBV7-9|many|.
CASSGLQGYNYEQYF
TGTGCCAGCAGCGGGCTCCAGGGGTACAACTACGAGCAGTACTTC
>TRBJ2-1|TRBV20-1|.|TRBD2
CSVETSGAYYNEQFF
TGCAGTGTTGAGACTAGCGGGGCCTATTACAATGAGCAGTTCTTC
>TRBJ2-4|TRBV5-6|many|.
CASSLGTLRGNIQYF
TGTGCCAGCAGCTTAGGGACCCTTAGGGGAAACATTCAGTACTTC
>TRBJ2-3|TRBV6-1|many|.
CASSPGPTDTQYF
TGTGCCAGCAGCCCAGGACCAACAGATACGCAGTATTTT
>TRBJ2-5|TRBV9|many|TRBD2
CASSFRLAGAQETQYF
TGTGCCAGCAGCTTCCGACTAGCGGGGGCTCAAGAGACCCAGTACTTC
>TRBJ2-5|TRBV10-3|.|TRBD1
CAIRPTGGLSGRSPWETQYF
TGTGCCATCAGACCGACAGGGGGCCTTAGTGGGAGGTCCCCCTGGGAGACCCAGTACTTC
>TRBJ2-6|TRBV7-2|many|.
CASSLDGVSGANVLTF
TGTGCCAGCAGCTTAGACGGCGTCTCTGGGGCCAACGTCCTGACTTTC
>TRBJ1-1|TRBV5-1|many|.
CASSLEANTEAFF
TGCGCCAGCAGCTTGGAGGCGAACACTGAAGCTTTCTTT
>TRBJ2-7|TRBV7-6|many|.
CASSWGGGEQYF
TGTGCCAGCAGCTGGGGAGGGGGAGAGCAGTACTTC
>TRBJ2-6|TRBV5-1|many|TRBD1
CASSLLLGTGGSGANVLTF
TGCGCCAGCAGCTTGTTATTGGGGACAGGGGGCTCTGGGGCCAACGTCCTGACTTTC
>TRBJ2-7|TRBV11-2|few|.
CASSYQLASYGEQYF
TGTGCCAGCAGCTACCAACTAGCCTCCTACGGAGAGCAGTACTTC
>TRBJ2-2|TRBV9|many|.
CASSPQGQNTGELFF
TGTGCCAGCAGCCCCCAGGGGCAGAACACCGGGGAGCTGTTTTTT
>TRBJ1-1|TRBV7-2|many|TRBD1
CASSLTGGGTEAFF
TGTGCCAGCAGTCTTACAGGGGGCGGAACTGAAGCTTTCTTT
>TRBJ1-3|TRBV6-2/TRBV6-3|many|.
CASSSQGSSGNTIYF
TGTGCCAGCAGTTCTCAGGGGTCCTCTGGAAACACCATATATTTT
>TRBJ1-2|TRBV5-1|many|.
CATSLGGSDGYTF
TGCGCCACCTCCCTAGGGGGGAGCGACGGCTACACCTTC
>TRBJ2-1|TRBV5-1|many|.
CASSLTSASLNEQFF
TGCGCCAGCAGCTTAACTTCAGCGTCCCTCAATGAGCAGTTCTTC
>TRBJ2-7|TRBV11-2|few|.
CASSSDRTHEQYF
TGTGCCAGCAGCTCCGACAGGACCCACGAGCAGTACTTC
>TRBJ1-5|TRBV5-6|many|.
CASSLGWSNQPQHF
TGTGCCAGCAGCTTAGGGTGGAGCAATCAGCCCCAGCATTTT
>TRBJ2-7|TRBV20-1|few|TRBD2
CSARAMGGGKKYEQYF
TGCAGTGCCCGTGCCATGGGGGGAGGGAAGAAGTACGAGCAGTACTTC
>TRBJ2-7|TRBV12-3/TRBV12-4|many|.
CASSFVSYEQYF
TGTGCCAGCAGTTTCGTCTCCTACGAGCAGTACTTC
>TRBJ2-1|TRBV5-1|.|.
CASSLDQRGVYNEQFF
TGCGCCAGCAGCTTGGATCAGAGGGGTGTTTACAATGAGCAGTTCTTC
>TRBJ1-2|TRBV5-1|many|.
CASSLEGTYGYTF
TGCGCCAGCAGCTTGGAGGGTACCTATGGCTACACCTTC
>TRBJ2-1|TRBV6-6|many|.
CASRSRGDNEQFF
TGTGCCAGCAGATCCAGGGGGGACAATGAGCAGTTCTTC
>TRBJ2-1|TRBV9|many|.
CASSHRLQAAASSYNEQFF
TGTGCCAGCAGCCATCGCCTCCAGGCGGCCGCGAGCTCCTACAATGAGCAGTTCTTC
>TRBJ1-2|TRBV5-5|many|.
CASSPGPPSLSGYTF
TGTGCCAGCAGCCCGGGACCTCCGTCTTTATCGGGCTACACCTTC
>TRBJ2-3|TRBV9|many|.
CASSVPGITDTQYF
TGTGCCAGCAGCGTTCCAGGGATTACAGATACGCAGTATTTT
>TRBJ1-4|TRBV18|.|.
CASSDQGGGEKLFF
TGTGCCAGCTCAGACCAGGGAGGCGGGGAAAAACTGTTTTTT
>TRBJ2-3|TRBV29-1|many|.
CSSRTIFTDTQYF
TGCAGCTCAAGGACCATTTTCACAGATACGCAGTATTTT
>TRBJ2-2|TRBV18|few|.
CASSPATSLPGELFF
TGTGCCAGCTCACCGGCAACTTCACTCCCCGGGGAGCTGTTTTTT
>TRBJ2-3|TRBV6-6|many|.
CASSSSGVLSTDTQYF
TGTGCCAGCAGTTCATCCGGGGTACTTAGCACAGATACGCAGTATTTT
>TRBJ1-1|TRBV5-1|many|.
CASSQHGQKNTEAFF
TGCGCCAGCAGCCAGCACGGACAGAAGAACACTGAAGCTTTCTTT
>TRBJ1-2|TRBV29-1|many|.
CSVEGIYGYTF
TGCAGCGTTGAAGGGATCTATGGCTACACCTTC
>TRBJ2-1|TRBV12-3/TRBV12-4|many|.
CASSRLPDAYNEQFF
TGTGCCAGCAGTAGACTCCCTGACGCGTACAATGAGCAGTTCTTC
>TRBJ2-4|TRBV7-2|many|TRBD2
CASSVRGPGGDATKNIQYF
TGTGCCAGCAGCGTAAGAGGCCCGGGAGGGGATGCAACCAAAAACATTCAGTACTTC
>TRBJ1-1|TRBV29-1|many|TRBD1
CSAGTGGNTEAFF
TGCAGCGCCGGGACAGGGGGCAACACTGAAGCTTTCTTT
>TRBJ2-4|TRBV12-3/TRBV12-4|many|TRBD1
CASSLRDRDDIQYF
TGTGCCAGCAGTTTAAGGGACAGGGATGACATTCAGTACTTC
>TRBJ1-4|TRBV5-1|many|.
CASSWAHGEKLFF
TGCGCCAGCAGTTGGGCTCATGGTGAAAAACTGTTTTTT
>TRBJ2-5|TRBV3-1|many|.
CASSQETQYF
TGTGCCAGCAGCCAAGAGACCCAGTACTTC
>TRBJ2-7|TRBV29-1|few|.
CSVDVGTYEQYF
TGCAGCGTTGATGTCGGCACCTACGAGCAGTACTTC
>TRBJ1-5|TRBV7-2|many|.
CASSLVVGSNQPQHF
TGTGCCAGCAGCTTAGTGGTGGGGAGCAATCAGCCCCAGCATTTT
>TRBJ1-6|TRBV3-1|many|TRBD1
CASRGQGNSPLHF
TGTGCCAGCAGGGGACAGGGAAATTCACCCCTCCACTTT
>TRBJ2-4|TRBV20-1|.|TRBD2
CSARGVGDGSAKNIQYF
TGCAGTGCTCGGGGGGTGGGAGATGGGTCGGCCAAAAACATTCAGTACTTC
>TRBJ2-5|TRBV7-2|many|TRBD2
CASSFPGTIQETQYF
TGTGCCAGCAGCTTCCCCGGGACTATCCAAGAGACCCAGTACTTC
>TRBJ2-7|TRBV5-5|many|.
CASSYEIRRTEQYF
TGTGCCAGCAGCTACGAGATTAGGAGGACCGAGCAGTACTTC
>TRBJ2-1|TRBV28|many|TRBD2
CASSPPSTSGRAMQFF
TGTGCCAGCAGCCCTCCCTCGACTAGCGGGAGGGCTATGCAGTTCTTC
>TRBJ2-3|TRBV7-9|many|TRBD2
CASSFRTSGDTDTQYF
TGTGCCAGCAGCTTCCGGACTAGCGGAGACACAGATACGCAGTATTTT
>TRBJ2-7|TRBV6-6|many|TRBD2
CASSRLAGGYEQYF
TGTGCCAGCAGTCGACTAGCGGGAGGGTACGAGCAGTACTTC
>TRBJ2-1|TRBV7-9|many|.
CAARPQGENEQFF
TGTGCCGCTAGGCCCCAAGGGGAAAATGAGCAGTTCTTC
>TRBJ2-7|TRBV11-2|many|.
CASSLTLRFGDSYEQYF
TGTGCCAGCAGCCTGACGTTACGGTTCGGGGACTCCTACGAGCAGTACTTC